The rows below give T cell receptor beta chains drawn from one sample of a study of CD8+ T cells in alopecia areata. TCRdb's copy holds only in-frame clones and misses some; the assay was immunoSEQ multiplex PCR. This table has around 290,000 clones, 58% appearing once. The sample consisted of CD4+ T cells sorted from blood, taken at week 24, from a patient treated with tofacitinib. The receptors come from a human donor with alopecia areata. CDR3s include the opening cysteine and the closing phenylalanine or tryptophan. The D gene is left open where the match is weak. A clone size is listed for some rows: how often the clone was seen (once, few, many), or a class if it is expanded.

J gene | D gene | clone size | V gene | CDR3 DNA | CDR3 protein
TRBJ2-3 | NA | NA | TRBV6-4 | TGTGCCAGCAGCAGGGGAAGCGGAACCGCTAGCACAGATACGCAGTATTTT | CASSRGSGTASTDTQYF
TRBJ1-2 | NA | NA | TRBV6-6 | TGTGCCAGCAGCCCCCGAAGTAATGGCTACACCTTC | CASSPRSNGYTF
TRBJ2-1 | NA | many | TRBV7-2 | TGTGCCAGCAGCCCCCCCGGCAGGGCCTACAATGAGCAGTTCTTC | CASSPPGRAYNEQFF
TRBJ1-2 | NA | NA | TRBV7-2 | TGTGCCAGCCGCAGACTCTATGGCTACACCTTC | CASRRLYGYTF
TRBJ2-5 | NA | few | TRBV5-1 | TGCGCCAGCAGCCCTAACTCAGGGAGCGAGACCCAGTACTTC | CASSPNSGSETQYF
TRBJ1-6 | NA | NA | TRBV2 | TGTGCCAGCAGGATGGACGGAAATTCACCCCCCCACTTT | CASRMDGNSPPHF
TRBJ2-1 | NA | NA | TRBV5-1 | TGCGCCAGCACCTGGGGCTCCGGCCCTTACAATGAGCAGTTCTTC | CASTWGSGPYNEQFF
TRBJ2-3 | NA | NA | TRBV5-1 | TGCGCCAGCAGCTCGAGGGAGTTCGGGAGCACAGATACGCAGTATTTT | CASSSREFGSTDTQYF
TRBJ2-1 | TRBD2 | few | TRBV2 | TGTGCCAGCAGGCTCGGTAGCGGGGGCGGTGAGCAGTTCTTC | CASRLGSGGGEQFF
TRBJ2-1 | TRBD1 | NA | TRBV29-1 | TGCAGCGTTGAACGGACAGGGGGTTTCCCTCCCGCCGATGAGCAGTTCTTC | CSVERTGGFPPADEQFF
TRBJ1-1 | TRBD1 | NA | TRBV20-1 | TGCAGTGCCCAGGGACAGGCCGAAGCTTTCTTT | CSAQGQAEAFF
TRBJ1-6 | NA | NA | TRBV27 | TGTGCCAGCAGTTTCGACAGTTTTGGTTCACCCCTCCACTTT | CASSFDSFGSPLHF
TRBJ2-1 | TRBD1 | few | TRBV5-1 | TGCGCCAGCAGCTCGGAGCAGGGGGCGCGCTACAATGAGCAGTTCTTC | CASSSEQGARYNEQFF
TRBJ2-2 | NA | few | TRBV4-1 | TGCGCCAGCAGCCCTGGGGGGCGGGCCGCGAACACCGGGGAGCTGTTTTTT | CASSPGGRAANTGELFF
TRBJ2-5 | TRBD2 | NA | TRBV11-2 | TGTGCCAGCAGCTTAGAGGGGATCGCGGGGGGGATTCAAGAGACCCAGTACTTC | CASSLEGIAGGIQETQYF
TRBJ2-3 | NA | NA | TRBV29-1 | TGCAGCGGGGCGGGCAGGGAGGACGCAGATACGCAGTATTTT | CSGAGREDADTQYF
TRBJ2-5 | TRBD2 | NA | TRBV9 | TGTGCCAGCAGCGTAGGCGGGGGGGTGGAGACCCAGTACTTC | CASSVGGGVETQYF
TRBJ1-2 | NA | NA | TRBV6-5 | TGTGCCAGCAGTTACTCCGGGAACTATGGCTACACCTTC | CASSYSGNYGYTF
TRBJ2-5 | TRBD2 | NA | TRBV5-1 | TGCGCCAGCAGCCGTGCTGTCGGGACTAGCGGGGAAGAGACCCAGTACTTC | CASSRAVGTSGEETQYF
TRBJ2-1 | NA | NA | TRBV6-6 | TGTGCCAGCAGCCGGCAGGGGCCTGGCAATGAGCAGTTCTTC | CASSRQGPGNEQFF
TRBJ2-5 | NA | NA | TRBV6-5 | TGTGCCAGCAGCCGGACTGTTCAAGAGACCCAGTACTTC | CASSRTVQETQYF
TRBJ1-1 | NA | NA | TRBV27 | TGTGCCAGCTCCTCACAGGGTGGCACTGAAGCTTTCTTT | CASSSQGGTEAFF
TRBJ1-5 | TRBD1 | once | TRBV28 | TGTGCCAGCAGATCGGGACAGGGGGGGAATCAGCCCCAGCATTTT | CASRSGQGGNQPQHF
TRBJ2-1 | NA | NA | TRBV29-1 | TGCAGCGTGGCAGCGAGCTCCTACAATGAGCAGTTCTTC | CSVAASSYNEQFF
TRBJ2-7 | NA | NA | TRBV4-2 | TGTGCCAGCAGCCAAGCCGGTTCCTACGAGCAGTACTTC | CASSQAGSYEQYF
TRBJ1-2 | NA | NA | TRBV29-1 | TGCAGCGTTGATGAACATATCTTCTATGGCTACACCTTC | CSVDEHIFYGYTF
TRBJ2-5 | NA | few | TRBV9 | TGTGCCAGCAGCGTAGAAGAGACCCAGTACTTC | CASSVEETQYF
TRBJ2-5 | NA | NA | TRBV15 | TGTGCCACCAGCAGAGATTCAGTGGGGACCCAGTACTTC | CATSRDSVGTQYF
TRBJ2-3 | TRBD2 | NA | TRBV27 | TGTGCCAGCAGCCGTCAACTAGCGGGGGGCACAGATACGCAGTATTTT | CASSRQLAGGTDTQYF
TRBJ1-2 | NA | NA | TRBV5-6 | TGTGCCAGCAGCGGCAGCCGAATCGGCTACACCTTC | CASSGSRIGYTF
TRBJ2-3 | TRBD1 | NA | TRBV7-2 | TGTGCCGGGGGGCTCGGGACAGGGGGCACAGATACGCAGTATTTT | CAGGLGTGGTDTQYF
TRBJ1-2 | NA | few | TRBV29-1 | TGCAGCGGGGGCCAGCATCAGGGCTACACCTTC | CSGGQHQGYTF
TRBJ2-5 | NA | NA | TRBV10-3 | TGTGCCATCAGTGTGGACACTCAAGAGACCCAGTACTTC | CAISVDTQETQYF
TRBJ2-3 | NA | NA | TRBV5-6 | TGTGCCAGCAGCGCCGGACTCCGCACAGATACGCAGTATTTT | CASSAGLRTDTQYF
TRBJ1-1 | NA | NA | TRBV10-3 | TGTGCCATCAGTGAATTTCAGGGCACACAAATGAACACTGAAGCTTTCTTT | CAISEFQGTQMNTEAFF
TRBJ2-3 | NA | NA | TRBV4-1 | TGCGCCAGCAGCCCCGAGGGGGGTCGCGGCACAGATACGCAGTATTTT | CASSPEGGRGTDTQYF
TRBJ2-1 | NA | NA | TRBV15 | TGTGCCACCAGCAGTGCTTGGGGTCCGAGCTCCTACAATGAGCAGTTCTTC | CATSSAWGPSSYNEQFF
TRBJ1-4 | NA | NA | TRBV15 | TGTGCCACCAGCCCACTACTGACTAATGAAAAACTGTTTTTT | CATSPLLTNEKLFF
TRBJ2-6 | TRBD1 | NA | TRBV29-1 | TGCAGCGTCCCTCAGGGGGCTGGTGGGGCCAACGTCCTGACTTTC | CSVPQGAGGANVLTF
TRBJ1-2 | NA | NA | TRBV6-5 | TGTGCCAGCAGTTCCCGGCCTCATGGCTACACCTTC | CASSSRPHGYTF
TRBJ2-7 | NA | NA | TRBV25-1 | TGTGCCAGCACGGTCGCAGGCTCCTACGAGCAGTACTTC | CASTVAGSYEQYF
TRBJ1-3 | TRBD1 | few | TRBV27 | TGTGCCAGCAGTATCCGACAGGGCGACACCATATATTTT | CASSIRQGDTIYF
TRBJ2-1 | TRBD1 | few | TRBV10-3 | TGTGCCATCAGTGGACAGGGGGCTAATGAGCAGTTCTTC | CAISGQGANEQFF
TRBJ2-7 | TRBD1 | NA | TRBV29-1 | TGCAGCGTTGGGACAGGGTATCCATACTACGAGCAGTACTTC | CSVGTGYPYYEQYF
TRBJ2-5 | NA | few | TRBV29-1 | TGCAGCGTTGGACGAGCAGGGGAGACCCAGTACTTC | CSVGRAGETQYF
TRBJ1-1 | NA | NA | TRBV30 | TGTGCCTGGAGTTTTACGGACAGTTCAACTGAAGCTTTCTTT | CAWSFTDSSTEAFF